The sequence of this TCR beta chain was determined in a study of cytomegalovirus exposure and HLA in healthy donors. General study findings and limits: In a later analysis, common viral pathogens appeared linked to several of the most significant clusters. An analysis done earlier found most TCR beta V segments productive about 87% or about 30% of the time.

The PCR had 60 Vbeta and 13 Jbeta primers. Clones were sequenced by immunoSEQ multiplex PCR, and TCRdb holds only the in-frame ones, with some missing. The sample shows roughly 96,000 clones, about four fifths of them seen only once. With regard to this clone: Its antigen is as yet unknown.

Likely unrecorded immune exposures existed in these nominally healthy donors. Unmatched junction bases numbered 11, after V lost 5 bases and J lost 5 bases. CDR1 is PRHDT and CDR2 is FYEKMQ in the germline V gene (reference sequence). This CDR3 contains 15 residues. The sample comprised PBMCs. This TCR was recovered from a female donor in good health and CMV-seropositive. The V gene is TRBV13, the J gene TRBJ2-5; 7 bases are a match to TRBD2. This CDR3 reads CASSTGGEAGETQYF. The CDR3 DNA reads as TGTGCCAGCAGCACTGGGGGGGAAGCGGGGGAGACCCAGTACTTC.